This T cell receptor beta chain originates from a study of blood T cell repertoires in COVID-19. At the level of the study: There were acute and convalescent COVID-19 samples, and they came from the United States, Italy and Spain.

V lost 6 bases to trimming and J lost 7 bases, with 13 bases between them. The CDR3 is 12 amino acids. CDR1 is WNHNN and CDR2 is SYGVQD in the germline V gene (reference sequence). The method was immunoSEQ multiplex PCR; TCRdb's version includes in-frame clones alone and lacks a portion of them. Among some 450,000 clones listed, about nine tenths were seen once. Sequencing used peripheral blood. The receptor was isolated from a woman aged 45-59 years with COVID-19, enrolled during active disease. The chain is built from TRBV10-1 and TRBJ2-7, with D possibly matching TRBD2 (5 bases). CDR3 sequence (DNA): TGCGCCAGCAGCGACGAACCGGGGGAGCAGTACTTC. This translates into CASSDEPGEQYF.